This TCR beta chain emerged from a study of blood T cell repertoires in COVID-19. Study in general: Specimens from acute and convalescent COVID-19 originated in the United States, Italy and Spain. PBMCs, B-cell-depleted T cells, or T cells provided the cDNA or gDNA that made up the material.

Generated by immunoSEQ multiplex PCR, the TCRdb table keeps only in-frame clones and is missing some. In the table there are fewer than 600,000 clones, approximately 89% of which are singletons. Looked up from germline, CDR1 is MNHEY and CDR2 is SMNVEV (reference sequence). The V end was cut by 2 bases, the J end by 4 bases, with 12 bases between. This CDR3 contains 15 residues. The sample comprised peripheral blood. The rearrangement links TRBV27 to TRBJ1-5, with D perhaps matching TRBD1 (6 bases). The clonotype was recovered from a man between 18 and 35 years old with COVID-19, enrolled during active disease. CDR3 amino acids: CASSLSSDRNQPQHF. The CDR3 DNA reads as TGTGCCAGCAGTTTAAGTTCGGACAGAAATCAGCCCCAGCATTTT.